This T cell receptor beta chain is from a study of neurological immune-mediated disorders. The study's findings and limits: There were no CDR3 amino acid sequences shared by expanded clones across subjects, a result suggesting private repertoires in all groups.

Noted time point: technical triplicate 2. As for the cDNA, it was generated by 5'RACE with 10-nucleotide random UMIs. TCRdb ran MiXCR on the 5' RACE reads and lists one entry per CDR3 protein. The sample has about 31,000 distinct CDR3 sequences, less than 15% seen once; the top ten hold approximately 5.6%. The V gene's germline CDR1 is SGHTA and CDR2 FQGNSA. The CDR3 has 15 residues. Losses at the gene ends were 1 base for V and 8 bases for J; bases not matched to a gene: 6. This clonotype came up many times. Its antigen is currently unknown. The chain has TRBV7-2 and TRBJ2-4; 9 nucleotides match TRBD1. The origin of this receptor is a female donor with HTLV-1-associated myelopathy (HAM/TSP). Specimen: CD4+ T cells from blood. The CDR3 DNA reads TGTGCCAGCAGCTTAGGGGACAGGGTATGGGACATTCAGTACTTC. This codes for CASSLGDRVWDIQYF.